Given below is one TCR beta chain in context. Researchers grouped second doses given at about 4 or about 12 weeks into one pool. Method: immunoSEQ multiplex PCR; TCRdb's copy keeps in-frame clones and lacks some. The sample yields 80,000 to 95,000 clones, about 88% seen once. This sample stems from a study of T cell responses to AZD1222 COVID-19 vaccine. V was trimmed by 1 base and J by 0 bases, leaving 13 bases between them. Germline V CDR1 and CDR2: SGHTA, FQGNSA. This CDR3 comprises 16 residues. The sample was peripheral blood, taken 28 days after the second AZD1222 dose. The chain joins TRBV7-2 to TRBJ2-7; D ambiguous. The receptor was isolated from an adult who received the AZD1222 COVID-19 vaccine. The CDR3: CASSLGHPWSSYEQYF. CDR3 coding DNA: TGTGCCAGCAGCTTAGGGCATCCTTGGAGCTCCTACGAGCAGTACTTC.